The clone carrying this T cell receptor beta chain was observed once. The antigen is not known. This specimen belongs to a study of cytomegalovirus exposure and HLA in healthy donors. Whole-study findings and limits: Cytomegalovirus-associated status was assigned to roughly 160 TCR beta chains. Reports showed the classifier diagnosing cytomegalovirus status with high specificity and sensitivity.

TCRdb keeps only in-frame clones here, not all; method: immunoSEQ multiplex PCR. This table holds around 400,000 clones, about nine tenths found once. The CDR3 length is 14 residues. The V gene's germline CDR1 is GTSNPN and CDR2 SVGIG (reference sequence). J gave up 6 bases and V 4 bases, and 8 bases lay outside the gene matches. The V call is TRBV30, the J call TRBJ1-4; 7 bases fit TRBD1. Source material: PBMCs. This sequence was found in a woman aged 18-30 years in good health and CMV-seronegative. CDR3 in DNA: TGTGCCTGGATCCAAAGACAGGGTTATGAAAAACTGTTTTTT. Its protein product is CAWIQRQGYEKLFF. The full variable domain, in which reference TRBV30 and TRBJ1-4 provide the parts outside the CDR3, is SQTIHQWPATLVQPVGSPLSLECTVEGTSNPNLYWYRQAAGRGLQLLFYSVGIGQISSEVPQNLSASRPQDRQFILSSKKLLLSDSGFYLCAWIQRQGYEKLFFGSGTQLSVL.